These T cell receptor beta chains were read from a single sample in a study of T-cell memory formation after mild COVID-19. TCRdb called the 5' RACE reads again in MiXCR, with one record for every CDR3 protein. The table lists approximately 350,000 distinct CDR3 sequences, approximately 15% of them singletons. The sequenced material came from PBMCs or a T cell subset sorted from them (not recorded which). These receptors were collected from a man between 18 and 35 years old who had mild COVID-19 (a few samples of this study predate the infection). Cell type and time point are not known. Each CDR3 is given with its conserved first and last residue. D genes are given only for firm matches. A clone size is listed for some rows: how often the clone was seen (once, few, many), or a class if it is expanded.

J gene	clone size	D gene	V gene	CDR3 protein	CDR3 DNA
TRBJ2-7	few	NA	TRBV5-5	CASSPESYEQYF	TGTGCCAGCAGCCCAGAGTCCTACGAGCAGTACTTC
TRBJ1-2	NA	NA	TRBV11-1	CASSARSLGNYGYTF	TGTGCCAGCAGCGCGAGGTCACTGGGGAACTATGGCTACACCTTC
TRBJ2-1	few	NA	TRBV3-1	CASRDKGAWVNEQFF	TGTGCCAGCAGGGACAAAGGGGCGTGGGTGAATGAGCAGTTCTTC
TRBJ2-3	NA	NA	TRBV18	CASSPPGLTDTQYF	TGTGCCAGCTCACCCCCGGGGCTCACAGATACGCAGTATTTT
TRBJ2-1	few	TRBD2	TRBV7-2	CASEGLAGGQNEQFF	TGTGCCAGCGAAGGCCTAGCGGGGGGGCAAAATGAGCAGTTCTTC
TRBJ2-1	NA	TRBD2	TRBV4-3	CASSHSAGGPHEQFF	TGCGCCAGCAGCCACTCAGCGGGGGGGCCCCATGAGCAGTTCTTC
TRBJ1-2	NA	NA	TRBV27	CASKIIGENYGYTF	TGTGCCAGCAAGATAATTGGGGAAAATTATGGCTACACCTTC
TRBJ1-2	NA	NA	TRBV4-1	CASSQVLRMDYGYTF	TGCGCCAGCAGCCAAGTCCTAAGGATGGACTATGGCTACACCTTC
TRBJ2-7	many	TRBD2	TRBV5-1	CASSLGGGGNEQYF	TGCGCCAGCAGCTTGGGCGGGGGAGGCAACGAGCAGTACTTC
TRBJ1-5	NA	NA	TRBV2	CASSEEREPQHF	TGTGCCAGCAGTGAAGAGAGGGAGCCCCAGCATTTT
TRBJ2-3	NA	TRBD2	TRBV4-1	CASSQAGLAGDTQYF	TGCGCCAGCAGCCAGGCAGGACTAGCGGGAGATACGCAGTATTTT
TRBJ2-7	NA	NA	TRBV15	CATSRDRYPAAYEQYF	TGTGCCACCAGCAGAGATCGTTATCCCGCTGCCTACGAGCAGTACTTC
TRBJ2-3	few	NA	TRBV7-9	CASSPGGVLTDTQYF	TGTGCCAGCAGTCCCGGTGGGGTCCTCACAGATACGCAGTATTTT
TRBJ2-2	NA	TRBD1	TRBV20-1	CSARAFDPQGATGELFF	TGCAGTGCTAGAGCCTTCGACCCACAGGGGGCCACCGGGGAGCTGTTTTTT
TRBJ1-6	NA	NA	TRBV7-9	CASSFSRENSPLHF	TGTGCCAGCAGCTTCTCCAGGGAGAATTCACCCCTCCACTTT
TRBJ2-3	many	NA	TRBV7-9	CASSQNIWSDTQYF	TGTGCCAGCAGCCAGAACATTTGGTCGGATACGCAGTATTTT
TRBJ2-5	NA	TRBD1	TRBV7-2	CASSRQGQTQYF	TGTGCCAGCAGCCGACAGGGACAGACCCAGTACTTC
TRBJ2-2	NA	NA	TRBV20-1	CSAASGNTGELFF	TGCAGTGCTGCCAGCGGGAACACCGGGGAGCTGTTTTTT
TRBJ1-5	few	TRBD1	TRBV7-3	CASSLITGGNQPQHF	TGTGCCAGCAGCTTAATTACAGGGGGGAATCAGCCCCAGCATTTT
TRBJ2-7	few	NA	TRBV7-9	CASSLVQGTSYEQYF	TGTGCCAGCAGCTTAGTTCAGGGTACCTCCTACGAGCAGTACTTC
TRBJ1-1	NA	NA	TRBV7-9	CASSSSRRARFEAFF	TGTGCCAGCAGCTCCTCCCGCAGGGCGCGGTTCGAAGCTTTCTTT
TRBJ2-5	few	NA	TRBV10-3	CAISGSGGSETQYF	TGTGCCATCAGTGGCTCCGGAGGGTCGGAGACCCAGTACTTC
TRBJ2-4	few	NA	TRBV6-2/TRBV6-3	CASDGGEINIQYF	TGTGCCAGCGATGGTGGGGAGATAAACATTCAGTACTTC
TRBJ2-7	few	TRBD2	TRBV4-1	CASSRTSGVTYEQYF	TGCGCCAGCAGCCGGACTAGCGGGGTAACCTACGAGCAGTACTTC
TRBJ2-7	many	TRBD2	TRBV7-2	CASSLAASGGDYEQYF	TGTGCCAGCAGCTTAGCCGCTAGCGGGGGGGACTACGAGCAGTACTTC
TRBJ2-2	NA	NA	TRBV5-1	CASTQRRHLHPGELFF	TGCGCCAGCACCCAGAGAAGGCACCTCCATCCCGGGGAGCTGTTTTTT
TRBJ2-7	few	TRBD1	TRBV6-2/TRBV6-3	CASSGTGRNYEQYF	TGTGCCAGCTCCGGGACAGGGAGGAACTACGAGCAGTACTTC